Each of the 5 T cell receptor beta chains below was sequenced from the same sample in a study of blood T cells in healthy people across ages. PCR was performed a second time for about 7 to 12 cycles using a sample-barcoded 5' primer and a J-beta primer mix. Each CDR3 protein gets one entry after TCRdb re-called the 5' RACE reads with MiXCR. This table has approximately 850,000 distinct CDR3 sequences, 58% appearing once. Sequenced sample: blood. Every receptor here comes from a man under 40 in good health.

J is TRBJ2-2 and V is TRBV28, with unresolved D. Germline CDR1 MDHEN, CDR2 SYDVKM. The CDR3 sequence is 16 residues long. The V end was cut by 2 bases, the J end by 2 bases, with 12 bases between. CDR3 in DNA: TGTGCCAGCAGTTTAAGATCGAGCCCAAACACCGGGGAGCTGTTTTTT. Its protein is CASSLRSSPNTGELFF. Drawing the rest from reference TRBV28 and TRBJ2-2, the complete variable domain is DVKVTQSSRYLVKRTGEKVFLECVQDMDHENMFWYRQDPGLGLRLIYFSYDVKMKEKGDIPEGYSVSREKKERFSLILESASTNQTSMYLCASSLRSSPNTGELFFGEGSRLTVL.

CDR3 amino acids: CSVVLQGAYEQYF. The CDR3 nucleotides are TGCAGCGTTGTCTTACAGGGCGCCTACGAGCAGTACTTC. The chain has TRBV29-1 and TRBJ2-4, with D maybe TRBD1 (6 bases). The DNA end is a closer match to TRBJ2-7, so the J assignment may be wrong. Per the germline V gene, CDR1 is SQVTM and CDR2 is ANQGSEA. The CDR3 extends over 13 amino acids.

With regard to this clonotype: A much larger clone sits a single nucleotide away, making a read error possible. The gene calls are TRBV20-1 and TRBJ2-1, with 11 bases matching TRBD2. Germline CDR1 is DFQATT and CDR2 is SNEGSKA (reference sequence). V lost 6 bases and J lost 13; bases outside the gene matches: 17. The CDR3 runs to 15 residues. Written as DNA, the CDR3 is TGCAGTGCAAACACGATTAGCGGGAGGGAAGAGACCCAGTTCTTC. This encodes CSANTISGREETQFF.

This clonotype was counted a few times. This chain connects TRBV5-1 to TRBJ2-7; D remains ambiguous. Germline CDR1 reads SGHRS; CDR2 reads YFSETQ. V was shortened by 4 bases and J by 5 bases, with 10 bases between the two germline ends. The CDR3 totals 12 residues. CDR3 sequence (DNA): TGCGCCAGCAGCCTTACAAGTGACGAGCAGTACTTC. Translating gives CASSLTSDEQYF.

A single count supports this clonotype. The CDR3 sequence: CASSPTSGTYYGYTF. In DNA form, the CDR3 reads TGTGCCAGCAGCCCTACTTCCGGGACCTACTATGGCTACACCTTC. The chain employs TRBV7-8 and TRBJ1-2, with TRBD1 as a possible D gene (5 bases). Trimming left V 5 bases short and J 3 bases short, with 16 bases between. The CDR3 runs 15 residues. From germline, CDR1 is SGHVS and CDR2 FQNEAQ.